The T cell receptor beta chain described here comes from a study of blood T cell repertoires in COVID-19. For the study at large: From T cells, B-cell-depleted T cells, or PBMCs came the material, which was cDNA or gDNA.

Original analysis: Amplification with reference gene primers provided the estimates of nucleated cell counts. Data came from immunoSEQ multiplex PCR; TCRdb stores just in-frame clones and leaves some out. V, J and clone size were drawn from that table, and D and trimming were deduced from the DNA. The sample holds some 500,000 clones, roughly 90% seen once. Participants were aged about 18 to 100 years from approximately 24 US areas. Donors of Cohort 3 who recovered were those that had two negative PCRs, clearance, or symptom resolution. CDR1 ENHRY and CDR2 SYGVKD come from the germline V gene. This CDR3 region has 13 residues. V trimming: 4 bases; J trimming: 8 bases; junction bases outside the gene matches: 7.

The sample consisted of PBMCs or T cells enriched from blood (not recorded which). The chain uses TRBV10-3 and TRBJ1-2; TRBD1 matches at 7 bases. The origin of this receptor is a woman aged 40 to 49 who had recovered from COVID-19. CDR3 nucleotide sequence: TGTGCCATCAGTGGATCGACAGGGCAGGGCTACACCTTC. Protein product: CAISGSTGQGYTF.